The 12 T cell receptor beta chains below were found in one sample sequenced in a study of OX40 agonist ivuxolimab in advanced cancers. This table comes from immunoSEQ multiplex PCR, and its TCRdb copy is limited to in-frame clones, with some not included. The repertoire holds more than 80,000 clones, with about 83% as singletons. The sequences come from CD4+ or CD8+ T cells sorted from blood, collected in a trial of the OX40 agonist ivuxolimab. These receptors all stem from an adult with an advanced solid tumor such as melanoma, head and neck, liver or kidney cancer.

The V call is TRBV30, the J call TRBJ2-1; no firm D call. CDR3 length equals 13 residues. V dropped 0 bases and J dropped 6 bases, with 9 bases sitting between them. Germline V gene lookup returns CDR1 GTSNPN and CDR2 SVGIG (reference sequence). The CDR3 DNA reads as TGTGCCTGGAGTGTATTACTGTCCAATGAGCAGTTCTTC. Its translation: CAWSVLLSNEQFF.

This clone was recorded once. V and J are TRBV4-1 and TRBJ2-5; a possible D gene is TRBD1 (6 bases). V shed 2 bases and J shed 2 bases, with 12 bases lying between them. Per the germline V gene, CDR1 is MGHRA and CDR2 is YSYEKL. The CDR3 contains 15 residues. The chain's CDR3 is CASSQTGQQQETQYF. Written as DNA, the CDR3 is TGCGCCAGCAGCCAAACGGGACAACAACAAGAGACCCAGTACTTC.

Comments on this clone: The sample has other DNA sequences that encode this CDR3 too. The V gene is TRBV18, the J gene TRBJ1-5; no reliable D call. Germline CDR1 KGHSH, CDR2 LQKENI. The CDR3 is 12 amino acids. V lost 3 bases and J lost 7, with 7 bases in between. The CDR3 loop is CASSPPQQPQHF. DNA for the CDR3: TGTGCCAGCTCACCGCCGCAGCAGCCCCAGCATTTT.

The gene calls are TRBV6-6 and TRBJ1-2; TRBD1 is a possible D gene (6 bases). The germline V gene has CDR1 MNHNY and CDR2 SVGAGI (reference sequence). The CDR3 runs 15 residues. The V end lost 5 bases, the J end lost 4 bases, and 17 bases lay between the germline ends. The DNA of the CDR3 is TGTGCCAGCAGTACCCTGGGGGGGGCGGCCTATGGCTACACCTTC. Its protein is CASSTLGGAAYGYTF.

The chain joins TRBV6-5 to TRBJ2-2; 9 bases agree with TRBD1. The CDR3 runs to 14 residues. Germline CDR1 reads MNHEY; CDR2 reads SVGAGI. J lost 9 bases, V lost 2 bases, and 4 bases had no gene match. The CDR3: CASSYGTGLRELFF. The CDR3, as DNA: TGTGCCAGCAGTTACGGGACAGGGCTTCGGGAGCTGTTTTTT.

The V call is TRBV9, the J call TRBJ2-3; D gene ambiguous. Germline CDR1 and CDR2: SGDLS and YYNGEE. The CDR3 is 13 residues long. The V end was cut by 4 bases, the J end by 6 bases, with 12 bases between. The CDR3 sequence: CASSPMLGDTQYF. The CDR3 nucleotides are TGTGCCAGCAGCCCAATGTTGGGGGATACGCAGTATTTT.

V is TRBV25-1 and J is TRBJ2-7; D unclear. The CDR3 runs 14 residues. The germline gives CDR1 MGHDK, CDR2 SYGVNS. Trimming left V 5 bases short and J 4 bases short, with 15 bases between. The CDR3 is CASSPIYPRYEQYF. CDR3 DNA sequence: TGTGCCAGCAGTCCGATCTACCCGAGGTACGAGCAGTACTTC.

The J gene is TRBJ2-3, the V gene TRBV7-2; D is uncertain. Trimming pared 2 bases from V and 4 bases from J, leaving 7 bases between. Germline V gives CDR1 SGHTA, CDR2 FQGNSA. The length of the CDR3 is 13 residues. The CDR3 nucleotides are TGTGCCAGCAGCTTATTTAACCCAGATACGCAGTATTTT. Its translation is CASSLFNPDTQYF.

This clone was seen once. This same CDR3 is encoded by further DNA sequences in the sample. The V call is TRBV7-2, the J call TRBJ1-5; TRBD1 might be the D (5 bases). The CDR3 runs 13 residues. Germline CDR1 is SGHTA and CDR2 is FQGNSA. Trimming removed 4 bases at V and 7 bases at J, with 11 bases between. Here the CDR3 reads CASSYLGGQPQHF. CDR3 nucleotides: TGTGCCAGCAGCTACCTGGGGGGACAGCCCCAGCATTTT. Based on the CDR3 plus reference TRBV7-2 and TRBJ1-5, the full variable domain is GAGVSQSPSNKVTEKGKDVELRCDPISGHTALYWYRQSLGQGLEFLIYFQGNSAPDKSGLPSDRFSAERTGGSVSTLTIQRTQQEDSAVYLCASSYLGGQPQHFGDGTRLSIL.

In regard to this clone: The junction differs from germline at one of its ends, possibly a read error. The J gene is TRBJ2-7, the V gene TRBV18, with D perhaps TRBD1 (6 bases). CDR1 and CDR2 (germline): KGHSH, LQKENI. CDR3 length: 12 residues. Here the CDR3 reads CASSPQGNEQYF. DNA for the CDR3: TGTGCCAGCTCTCCACAGGGTAACGAGCAGTACTTC.

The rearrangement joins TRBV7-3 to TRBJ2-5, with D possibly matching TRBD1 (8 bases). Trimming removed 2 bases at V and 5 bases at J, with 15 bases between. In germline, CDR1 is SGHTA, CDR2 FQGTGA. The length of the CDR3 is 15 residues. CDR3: CASSLRTGGGETQYF. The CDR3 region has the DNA TGTGCCAGCAGCTTACGTACAGGGGGAGGGGAGACCCAGTACTTC.

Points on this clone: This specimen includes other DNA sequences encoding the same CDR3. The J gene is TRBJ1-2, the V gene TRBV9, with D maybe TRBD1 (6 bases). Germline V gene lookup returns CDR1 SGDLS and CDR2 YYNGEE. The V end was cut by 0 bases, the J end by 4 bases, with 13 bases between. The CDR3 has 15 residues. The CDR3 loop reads CASSVAIGQSYGYTF. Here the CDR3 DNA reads TGTGCCAGCAGCGTAGCTATAGGACAGAGCTATGGCTACACCTTC.